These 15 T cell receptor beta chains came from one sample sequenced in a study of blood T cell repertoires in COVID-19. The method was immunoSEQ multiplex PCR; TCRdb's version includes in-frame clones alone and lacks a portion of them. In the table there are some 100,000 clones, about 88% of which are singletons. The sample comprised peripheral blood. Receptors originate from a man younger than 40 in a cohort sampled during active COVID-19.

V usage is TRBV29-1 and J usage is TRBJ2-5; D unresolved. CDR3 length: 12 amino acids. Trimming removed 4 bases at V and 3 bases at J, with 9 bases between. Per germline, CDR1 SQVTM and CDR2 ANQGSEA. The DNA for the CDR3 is TGCAGCGTTGGGGTAGGAGAAGAGACCCAGTACTTC. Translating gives CSVGVGEETQYF.

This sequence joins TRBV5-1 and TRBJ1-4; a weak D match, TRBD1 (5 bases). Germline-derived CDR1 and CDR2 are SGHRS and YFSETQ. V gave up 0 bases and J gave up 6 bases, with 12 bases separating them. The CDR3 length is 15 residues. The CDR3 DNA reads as TGCGCCAGCAGCTTGGGGGGCGCGACGGATGAAAAACTGTTTTTT. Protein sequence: CASSLGGATDEKLFF.

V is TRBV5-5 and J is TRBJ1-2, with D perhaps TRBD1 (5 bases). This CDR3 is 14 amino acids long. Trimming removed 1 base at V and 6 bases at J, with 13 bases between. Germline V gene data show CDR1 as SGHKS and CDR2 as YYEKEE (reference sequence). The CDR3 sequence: CASSLIRQTNGYTF. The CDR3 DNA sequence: TGTGCCAGCAGCTTGATCAGACAGACGAATGGCTACACCTTC.

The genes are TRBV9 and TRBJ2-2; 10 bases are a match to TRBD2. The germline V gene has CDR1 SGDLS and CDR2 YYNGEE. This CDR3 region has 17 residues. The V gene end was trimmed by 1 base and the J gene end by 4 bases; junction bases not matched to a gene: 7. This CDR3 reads CASSVLSGGAGTGELFF. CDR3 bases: TGTGCCAGCAGCGTACTCAGCGGGGGGGCGGGCACCGGGGAGCTGTTTTTT.

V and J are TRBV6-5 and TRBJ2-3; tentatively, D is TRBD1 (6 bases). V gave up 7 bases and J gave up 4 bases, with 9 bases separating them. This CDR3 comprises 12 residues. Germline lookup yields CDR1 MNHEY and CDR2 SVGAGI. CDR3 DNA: TGTGCCAGCATTGGGGGCGCAGATACGCAGTATTTT. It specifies CASIGGADTQYF.

CDR3 loop: CASSLGQGVGGYTF. In DNA form, the CDR3 reads TGTGCCAGCAGCCTTGGTCAGGGGGTCGGTGGCTACACCTTC. The V and J genes are TRBV11-1 and TRBJ1-2; 7 bases align to TRBD1. This CDR3 region has 14 residues. CDR1 SGHAT and CDR2 FQDESV come from the germline V gene (reference sequence). The ends lost 5 bases at V and 7 bases at J; junction bases unmatched: 10. The full variable domain, in which reference TRBV11-1 and TRBJ1-2 provide the parts outside the CDR3, is EAEVAQSPRYKITEKSQAVAFWCDPISGHATLYWYRQILGQGPELLVQFQDESVVDDSQLPKDRFSAERLKGVDSTLKIQPAELGDSAMYLCASSLGQGVGGYTFGSGTRLTVV.

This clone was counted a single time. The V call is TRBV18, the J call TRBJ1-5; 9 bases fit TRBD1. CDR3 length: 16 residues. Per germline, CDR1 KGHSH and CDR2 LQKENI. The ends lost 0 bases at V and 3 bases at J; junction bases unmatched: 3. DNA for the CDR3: TGTGCCAGCTCACCACCGGGGACAGGGCACAATCAGCCCCAGCATTTT. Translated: CASSPPGTGHNQPQHF.

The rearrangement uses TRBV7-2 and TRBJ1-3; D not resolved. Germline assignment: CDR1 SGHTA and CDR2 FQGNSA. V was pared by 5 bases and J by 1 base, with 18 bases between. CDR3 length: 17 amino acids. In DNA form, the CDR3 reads TGTGCCAGCAGCCTAATGGGCTTACAAGTATCTGGAAACACCATATATTTT. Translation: CASSLMGLQVSGNTIYF.

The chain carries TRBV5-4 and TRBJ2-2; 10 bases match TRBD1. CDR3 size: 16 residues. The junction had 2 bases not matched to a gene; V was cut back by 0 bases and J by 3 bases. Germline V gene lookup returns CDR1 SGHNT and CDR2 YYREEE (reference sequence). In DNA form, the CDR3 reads TGTGCCAGCAGCTTGGGGGGGACAGGGGACACCGGGGAGCTGTTTTTT. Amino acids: CASSLGGTGDTGELFF.

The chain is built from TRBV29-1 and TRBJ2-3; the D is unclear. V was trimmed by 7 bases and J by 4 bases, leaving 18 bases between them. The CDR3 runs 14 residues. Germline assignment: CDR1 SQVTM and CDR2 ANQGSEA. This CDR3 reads CSARDTTLADTQYF. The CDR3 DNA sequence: TGCAGCGCTAGAGACACGACCTTGGCAGATACGCAGTATTTT.

CDR3 bases: TGTGCCAGCAGCTTTGGAGGTGGCGCTCTTCAAGAGACCCAGTACTTC. It codes for CASSFGGGALQETQYF. The chain is built from TRBV5-4 and TRBJ2-5; the D gene is possibly TRBD2 (5 bases). V was pared by 2 bases and J by 2 bases, with 16 bases between. Germline lookup yields CDR1 SGHNT and CDR2 YYREEE (reference sequence). The CDR3 sequence is 16 residues long.

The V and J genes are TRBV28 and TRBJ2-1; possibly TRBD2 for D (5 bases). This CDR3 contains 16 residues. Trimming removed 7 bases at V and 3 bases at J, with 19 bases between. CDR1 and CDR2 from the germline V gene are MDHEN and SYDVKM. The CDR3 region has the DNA TGTGCCAGCACCGAACGGGATTTGGCACGCTACAATGAGCAGTTCTTC. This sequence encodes CASTERDLARYNEQFF. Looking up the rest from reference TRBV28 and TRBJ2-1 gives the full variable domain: DVKVTQSSRYLVKRTGEKVFLECVQDMDHENMFWYRQDPGLGLRLIYFSYDVKMKEKGDIPEGYSVSREKKERFSLILESASTNQTSMYLCASTERDLARYNEQFFGPGTRLTVL.

The CDR3 DNA sequence: TGTGCCAGCAGTGAAATGGGGACAGGATTGTATGGCTACACCTTC. Translating it yields CASSEMGTGLYGYTF. The chain uses TRBV2 and TRBJ1-2; 8 bases agree with TRBD1. The CDR3 has 15 amino acids. J was trimmed by 5 bases and V by 2 bases; bases with no gene match: 7. CDR1 is SNHLY, CDR2 FYNNEI, per germline.

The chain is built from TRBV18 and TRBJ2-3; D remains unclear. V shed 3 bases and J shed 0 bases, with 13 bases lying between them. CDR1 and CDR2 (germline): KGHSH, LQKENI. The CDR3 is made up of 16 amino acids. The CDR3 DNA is TGTGCCAGCTCACCGAACAGCCGTCTAAGCACAGATACGCAGTATTTT. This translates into CASSPNSRLSTDTQYF.

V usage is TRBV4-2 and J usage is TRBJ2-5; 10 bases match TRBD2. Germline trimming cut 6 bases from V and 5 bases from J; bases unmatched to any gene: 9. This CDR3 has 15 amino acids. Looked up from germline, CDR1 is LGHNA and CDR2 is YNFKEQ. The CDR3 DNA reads TGTGCCAGCAGTAACCAGCGGGGGGGCCGGGAGACCCAGTACTTC. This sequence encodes CASSNQRGGRETQYF.